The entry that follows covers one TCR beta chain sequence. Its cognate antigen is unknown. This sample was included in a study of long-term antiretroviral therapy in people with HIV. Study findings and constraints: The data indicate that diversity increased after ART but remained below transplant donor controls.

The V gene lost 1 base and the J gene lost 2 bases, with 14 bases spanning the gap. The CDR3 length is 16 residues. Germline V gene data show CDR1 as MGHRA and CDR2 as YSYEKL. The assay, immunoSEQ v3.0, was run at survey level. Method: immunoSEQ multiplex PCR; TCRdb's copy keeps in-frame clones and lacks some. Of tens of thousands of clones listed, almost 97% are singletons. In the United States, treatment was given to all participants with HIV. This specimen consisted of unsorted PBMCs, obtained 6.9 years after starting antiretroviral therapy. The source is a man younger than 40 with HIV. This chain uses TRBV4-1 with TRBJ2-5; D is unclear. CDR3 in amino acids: CASSQVPSNLQETQYF. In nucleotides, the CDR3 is TGCGCCAGCAGCCAAGTACCTTCGAACCTTCAAGAGACCCAGTACTTC.